These T cell receptor beta chains were read from a single sample in a study of graft-versus-host responses after intestinal transplantation. The method was immunoSEQ multiplex PCR; TCRdb's version includes in-frame clones alone and lacks a portion of them. Of over 90,000 clones in the sample, 90% to 95% are singletons; the top ten hold about 0.18%. These receptors' targets are unknown. Specimen: unstimulated CD4+ T cells sorted from spleen or lymph node cells, collected before transplant. The receptor source for this set is a human donor who was the organ donor for an intestinal transplant. Each CDR3 is given with its conserved first and last residue. A D gene is named only where the DNA matches it firmly. Where a row states a size, it is once, few, many or the class of an expanded clone; other rows omit it.

TRBJ2-7 | - | 13 | - | TRBV5-1 | CASSLGLNYEQYF | TGCGCCAGCAGCTTGGGACTGAACTACGAGCAGTACTTC
TRBJ1-2 | - | 13 | - | TRBV27 | CASSLSIQGGYTF | TGTGCCAGCAGTTTATCGATTCAGGGTGGCTACACCTTC
TRBJ2-1 | TRBD1 | 15 | - | TRBV7-9 | CASSLEGQGYNEQFF | TGTGCCAGCAGCCTAGAAGGACAGGGGTACAATGAGCAGTTCTTC
TRBJ2-7 | TRBD1 | 14 | - | TRBV11-2 | CASSRRGQSYEQYF | TGTGCCAGCAGCCGCCGGGGACAGTCCTACGAGCAGTACTTC
TRBJ2-7 | TRBD1 | 16 | - | TRBV7-2 | CASSRTGGDPAYEQYF | TGTGCCAGCAGCCGGACAGGGGGCGATCCCGCCTACGAGCAGTACTTC
TRBJ2-1 | TRBD1 | 12 | - | TRBV19 | CAGGTGSGEQFF | TGTGCCGGAGGGACAGGGTCAGGGGAGCAGTTCTTC
TRBJ1-2 | - | 14 | - | TRBV4-3 | CASSQDQGIYGYTF | TGCGCCAGCAGCCAAGATCAGGGGATCTATGGCTACACCTTC
TRBJ1-5 | - | 16 | - | TRBV19 | CASTSPGGRDNQPQHF | TGTGCCAGTACCTCGCCCGGGGGGCGCGACAATCAGCCCCAGCATTTT
TRBJ1-2 | TRBD1 | 16 | - | TRBV19 | CASRADRGRLDYGYTF | TGTGCCAGTAGAGCGGACAGGGGGCGCCTGGACTATGGCTACACCTTC
TRBJ1-2 | TRBD1 | 15 | few | TRBV7-3 | CASSPRDREDYGYTF | TGTGCCAGCAGCCCCCGGGACAGGGAGGACTATGGCTACACCTTC
TRBJ1-6 | TRBD1 | 15 | - | TRBV7-6 | CASSSGTDNNSPLHF | TGTGCCAGCAGCTCAGGGACAGATAATAATTCACCCCTCCACTTT
TRBJ2-3 | TRBD2 | 18 | - | TRBV9 | CASSPFLGTSGGTDTQYF | TGTGCCAGCAGCCCTTTTCTCGGGACTAGCGGGGGCACAGATACGCAGTATTTT
TRBJ2-1 | - | 14 | once | TRBV2 | CASGAASSYNEQFF | TGTGCCAGCGGGGCGGCTAGCTCCTACAATGAGCAGTTCTTC
TRBJ1-6 | - | 16 | - | TRBV2 | CASSDSRPSPYSPLHF | TGTGCCAGCAGTGATAGCCGACCGAGTCCCTATTCACCCCTCCACTTT
TRBJ2-7 | TRBD1 | 14 | - | TRBV18 | CASSPRTGSYEQYF | TGTGCCAGCTCCCCCCGGACAGGCTCCTACGAGCAGTACTTC
TRBJ1-5 | - | 18 | - | TRBV7-8 | CASSMRQRAAFNGQPQHF | TGTGCCAGCAGCATGCGTCAACGCGCCGCGTTTAATGGTCAGCCCCAGCATTTT
TRBJ1-1 | - | 12 | - | TRBV30 | CACITGGTEAFF | TGTGCCTGTATAACCGGGGGCACTGAAGCTTTCTTT
TRBJ1-2 | TRBD1 | 18 | - | TRBV28 | CASSFFPRDRPANYGYTF | TGTGCCAGCAGTTTTTTTCCCCGGGACAGACCAGCTAACTATGGCTACACCTTC
TRBJ2-6 | - | 16 | - | TRBV4-1 | CASSQAARYGANVLTF | TGCGCCAGCAGCCAAGCCGCGAGGTATGGGGCCAACGTCCTGACTTTC
TRBJ2-3 | TRBD2 | 17 | - | TRBV7-3 | CASSLGAAGGLPDTQYF | TGTGCCAGCAGCTTAGGGGCCGCGGGGGGGCTCCCAGATACGCAGTATTTT
TRBJ1-2 | TRBD1 | 17 | - | TRBV7-9 | CASSLGGQGKSHAGYTF | TGTGCCAGCAGCTTAGGGGGACAGGGAAAATCTCACGCCGGCTACACCTTC
TRBJ2-1 | - | 13 | - | TRBV10-2 | CASSVLARDEQFF | TGCGCCAGCAGTGTCCTAGCTCGGGATGAGCAGTTCTTC
TRBJ1-6 | TRBD1 | 13 | - | TRBV27 | CASRDRGNSPLHF | TGTGCCAGCAGAGACAGGGGTAATTCACCCCTCCACTTT
TRBJ2-7 | TRBD1 | 13 | - | TRBV7-6 | CASSWTGQNEQYF | TGTGCCAGCAGCTGGACAGGGCAGAACGAGCAGTACTTC
TRBJ1-1 | - | 17 | - | TRBV4-2 | CASSLFRRQLLNTEAFF | TGTGCCAGCAGCCTATTCCGGAGACAGCTCTTGAACACTGAAGCTTTCTTT
TRBJ1-1 | TRBD1 | 15 | - | TRBV4-1 | CASSQADRRNTEAFF | TGCGCCAGCAGCCAAGCGGACAGGAGGAACACTGAAGCTTTCTTT
TRBJ1-4 | TRBD1 | 16 | - | TRBV7-6 | CASSLNPGQGNEKLFF | TGTGCCAGCAGCTTGAATCCGGGACAGGGTAATGAAAAACTGTTTTTT
TRBJ2-3 | TRBD1 | 14 | - | TRBV19 | CASSRTGGLGTQYF | TGTGCCAGTAGTAGGACAGGGGGCTTGGGTACGCAGTATTTT
TRBJ1-1 | - | 14 | - | TRBV4-2 | CASSLGFSDTEAFF | TGTGCCAGCAGCCTGGGTTTTAGCGACACTGAAGCTTTCTTT
TRBJ1-2 | - | 14 | - | TRBV28 | CASSGRQSNYGYTF | TGTGCCAGCAGTGGGCGACAGTCCAACTATGGCTACACCTTC
TRBJ1-3 | - | 14 | - | TRBV28 | CASHKLGARNTIYF | TGTGCCAGCCATAAGTTGGGGGCGCGAAACACCATATATTTT
TRBJ1-2 | - | 13 | - | TRBV19 | CASSLLTGAGYTF | TGTGCCAGTAGTCTCCTGACAGGCGCTGGCTACACCTTC
TRBJ1-2 | - | 18 | - | TRBV7-8 | CASSLERVGGVSDYGYTF | TGTGCCAGCAGCTTAGAGAGGGTCGGCGGGGTGTCGGACTATGGCTACACCTTC
TRBJ2-2 | - | 15 | - | TRBV11-2 | CASSFVRQNTGELFF | TGTGCCAGCAGCTTTGTTCGACAGAACACCGGGGAGCTGTTTTTT
TRBJ2-5 | TRBD1 | 11 | once | TRBV20-1 | CSADRGETQYF | TGCAGTGCTGACAGGGGAGAGACCCAGTACTTC
TRBJ1-4 | - | 14 | - | TRBV2 | CASSGILRGEKLFF | TGTGCCAGCAGTGGGATACTTCGGGGGGAAAAACTGTTTTTT
TRBJ2-7 | - | 17 | - | TRBV4-1 | CASSQDPKGGHTYEQYF | TGCGCCAGCAGCCAAGATCCCAAAGGGGGACACACCTACGAGCAGTACTTC
TRBJ1-1 | - | 15 | - | TRBV19 | CASQTQGGTNTEAFF | TGTGCCAGTCAGACTCAGGGAGGGACGAACACTGAAGCTTTCTTT
TRBJ2-5 | TRBD2 | 20 | once | TRBV4-1 | CASSHIIRERGATNRETQYF | TGCGCCAGCAGCCATATAATCAGGGAGCGGGGGGCCACCAATAGGGAGACCCAGTACTTC
TRBJ1-2 | TRBD1 | 13 | - | TRBV5-6 | CASSSTGAAGYTF | TGTGCCAGCAGTTCTACAGGGGCGGCAGGCTACACCTTC
TRBJ2-1 | - | 15 | - | TRBV30 | CAWSVPWRAGNEQFF | TGTGCCTGGAGTGTACCTTGGAGGGCAGGAAATGAGCAGTTCTTC
TRBJ1-3 | TRBD1 | 14 | - | TRBV18 | CASSPDRVRNTIYF | TGTGCCAGCTCACCTGACAGGGTGAGAAACACCATATATTTT
TRBJ2-3 | TRBD2 | 16 | - | TRBV27 | CASSPLAGVTTDTQYF | TGTGCCAGCAGCCCCCTAGCGGGGGTGACCACAGATACGCAGTATTTT
TRBJ2-3 | - | 15 | - | TRBV4-2 | CASSQVMKGGDTQYF | TGTGCCAGCAGCCAAGTTATGAAGGGAGGAGATACGCAGTATTTT
TRBJ1-3 | - | 15 | once | TRBV9 | CASSVGAVSGNTIYF | TGTGCCAGCAGCGTAGGTGCAGTCTCTGGAAACACCATATATTTT
TRBJ2-7 | - | 14 | - | TRBV28 | CASRGPGISYEQYF | TGTGCCAGCAGAGGCCCAGGTATATCCTACGAGCAGTACTTC
TRBJ1-6 | - | 12 | - | TRBV6-6 | CASSYSTSPLHF | TGTGCCAGCAGTTATAGCACATCACCCCTCCACTTT
TRBJ2-3 | - | 16 | - | TRBV9 | CASSAHSGHSTDTQYF | TGTGCCAGCAGCGCCCATAGCGGACATAGCACAGATACGCAGTATTTT
TRBJ2-1 | - | 14 | - | TRBV6-5 | CASSYSRGSNEQFF | TGTGCCAGCAGTTACTCGAGGGGGAGCAATGAGCAGTTCTTC
TRBJ2-1 | - | 16 | once | TRBV9 | CASSFRDGSSYNEQFF | TGTGCCAGCAGCTTTAGGGACGGGAGCTCCTACAATGAGCAGTTCTTC
TRBJ1-2 | TRBD1 | 18 | - | TRBV7-9 | CASSLGRTGGGGGYGYTF | TGTGCCAGCAGCTTAGGGCGGACAGGGGGCGGTGGAGGCTATGGCTACACCTTC
TRBJ1-2 | TRBD1 | 15 | - | TRBV7-2 | CASSLPSGGADGYTF | TGTGCCAGCAGCTTACCGTCAGGGGGCGCGGATGGCTACACCTTC